Listed here are 5 T cell receptor beta chains from one sample, sequenced in a study of cytomegalovirus exposure and HLA in healthy donors. Primers for the PCR totalled 60 Vbeta and 13 Jbeta. Generated by immunoSEQ multiplex PCR, the TCRdb table keeps only in-frame clones and is missing some. The repertoire holds 130,000 to 150,000 clones, with over 70% as singletons. The sequenced sample was PBMCs. The receptors were gathered from a man in his forties in good health and CMV-seropositive.

The J gene is TRBJ1-2, the V gene TRBV4-3, with a tentative D call TRBD1 (6 bases). Germline CDR1 is LGHNA and CDR2 is YSLEER. This CDR3 contains 16 residues. V lost 0 bases to trimming and J lost 4 bases, with 15 bases between them. CDR3: CASSQDRAGEGYGYTF. The CDR3 region has the DNA TGCGCCAGCAGCCAAGATAGGGCAGGGGAAGGCTATGGCTACACCTTC.

This chain connects TRBV10-3 to TRBJ1-3; D is unresolved. V was pared by 3 bases and J by 5 bases, with 11 bases between. The CDR3 has 14 residues. The germline gives CDR1 ENHRY, CDR2 SYGVKD. CDR3 nucleotide sequence: TGTGCCATCAGTGAAGAGGGTAGGAGAAACACCATATATTTT. Residues: CAISEEGRRNTIYF.

The chain has TRBV5-1 and TRBJ1-4, with D hard to call. This CDR3 spans 16 amino acids. V was shortened by 4 bases and J by 1 base, with 14 bases between the two germline ends. CDR1 is SGHRS, CDR2 YFSETQ, per germline. Here the CDR3 reads CASSAGSELTNEKLFF. The CDR3 DNA reads TGCGCCAGCAGCGCGGGGTCAGAGCTAACTAATGAAAAACTGTTTTTT.

The V and J genes are TRBV4-3 and TRBJ2-2; TRBD1 might be the D (6 bases). The CDR3 sequence is 16 residues long. The germline gives CDR1 LGHNA, CDR2 YSLEER. Trimming shortened V by 2 bases and J by 2 bases, and 12 bases separated the two germline ends. For the CDR3, the DNA is TGCGCCAGCAGCCAAAATCCGGGACACAACACCGGGGAGCTGTTTTTT. Translated: CASSQNPGHNTGELFF.

The V and J genes are TRBV19 and TRBJ1-2; 7 positions match TRBD1. CDR1 and CDR2 (germline): LNHDA, SQIVND (reference sequence). The CDR3 sequence is 13 residues long. Trimming at V came to 7 bases and at J to 4 bases, leaving 6 bases not matched to a gene. The CDR3 reads CASNDRDRYGYTF. In DNA form, the CDR3 reads TGTGCCAGTAATGACAGGGACCGCTATGGCTACACCTTC.